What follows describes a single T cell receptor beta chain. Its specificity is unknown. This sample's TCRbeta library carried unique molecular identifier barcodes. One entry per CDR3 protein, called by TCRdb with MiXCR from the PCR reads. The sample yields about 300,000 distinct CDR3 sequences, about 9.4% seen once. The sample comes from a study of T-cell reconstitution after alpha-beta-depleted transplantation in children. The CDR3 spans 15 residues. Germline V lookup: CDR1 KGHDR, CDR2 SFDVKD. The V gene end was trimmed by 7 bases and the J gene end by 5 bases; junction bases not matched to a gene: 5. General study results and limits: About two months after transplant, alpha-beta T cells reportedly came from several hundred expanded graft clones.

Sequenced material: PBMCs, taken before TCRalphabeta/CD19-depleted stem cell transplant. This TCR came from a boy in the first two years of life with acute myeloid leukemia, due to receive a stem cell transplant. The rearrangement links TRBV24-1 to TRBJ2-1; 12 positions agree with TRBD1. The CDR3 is CATRPGQGANNEQFF. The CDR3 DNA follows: TGTGCCACCAGACCGGGACAGGGGGCCAACAATGAGCAGTTCTTC.